Presented here are 30 T cell receptor beta chains from one specimen sequenced in a study of T cell changes during pregnancy in multiple sclerosis. Sequencing used immunoSEQ multiplex PCR; TCRdb keeps in-frame clones, though not all of them. Here the sample spans approximately 88,000 clones, 85% to 95% being singletons. Specimen: peripheral blood, collected in the first trimester of pregnancy. Receptor source: a female donor with multiple sclerosis, enrolled in a pregnancy study.

The chain uses TRBV30 and TRBJ2-5, with unresolved D. The ends were cut back, 0 bases at V and 5 bases at J, with 4 bases in the middle. Germline CDR1 GTSNPN, CDR2 SVGIG (reference sequence). There are 11 residues in the CDR3. This CDR3 reads CAWSVEETQYF. DNA of the CDR3: TGTGCCTGGAGTGTCGAGGAGACCCAGTACTTC.

This clone was recorded only once. The rearrangement joins TRBV6-5 to TRBJ2-3; 7 bases map to TRBD2. CDR1 and CDR2 (germline): MNHEY, SVGAGI. The CDR3 contains 16 residues. J was trimmed by 2 bases and V by 0 bases; bases with no gene match: 5. The CDR3 here is CASSYSPSGLTDTQYF. The CDR3 coding sequence is TGTGCCAGCAGTTACTCGCCTAGCGGCCTCACAGATACGCAGTATTTT.

The V gene is TRBV29-1, the J gene TRBJ2-1, with a tentative D call TRBD1 (6 bases). Germline lookup yields CDR1 SQVTM and CDR2 ANQGSEA. The CDR3 is 15 amino acids. Trimming cost V 5 bases and J 6 bases, with 20 bases left between them. This chain's CDR3 is CSVRRGSQGPNEQFF. In DNA, the CDR3 is TGCAGCGTTCGTAGGGGGTCGCAGGGCCCCAATGAGCAGTTCTTC.

The chain carries TRBV5-1 and TRBJ2-7, with TRBD1 matching over 9 bases. The germline gives CDR1 SGHRS, CDR2 YFSETQ. The CDR3 length is 17 residues. Trimming cost V 4 bases and J 3 bases; bases outside gene matches: 14. CDR3 in DNA: TGCGCCAGCAGCGGGGGACAGGGCCGGGGGTCAAGCTACGAGCAGTACTTC. It is translated as CASSGGQGRGSSYEQYF. Filled out from reference TRBV5-1 and TRBJ2-7, the complete variable domain reads KAGVTQTPRYLIKTRGQQVTLSCSPISGHRSVSWYQQTPGQGLQFLFEYFSETQRNKGNFPGRFSGRQFSNSRSEMNVSTLELGDSALYLCASSGGQGRGSSYEQYFGPGTRLTVT.

This chain joins TRBV6-5 and TRBJ2-2; D perhaps matches TRBD2 (5 bases). The CDR3 covers 15 residues. Trimming removed 1 base from V and 0 bases from J, with 6 bases in between. Germline CDR1 reads MNHEY; CDR2 reads SVGAGI. CDR3 nucleotide sequence: TGTGCCAGCAGTTACTTCGGGACGAACACCGGGGAGCTGTTTTTT. As protein: CASSYFGTNTGELFF.

The rearrangement uses TRBV5-1 and TRBJ2-3; 15 bases are shared with TRBD2. CDR3 size: 19 residues. J lost 9 bases, V lost 4 bases, and 18 bases had no gene match. Germline CDR1 SGHRS, CDR2 YFSETQ. CDR3 nucleotide sequence: TGCGCCAGCAGCCACCCCGGGACTAGCGGGAGGCCCGGCCCAGGAACGCAGTATTTT. Its protein product is CASSHPGTSGRPGPGTQYF.

There are a few counts of this clone. The genes are TRBV10-3 and TRBJ2-7; 10 bases match TRBD2. This CDR3 region has 14 residues. Germline V gene sequence: CDR1 ENHRY, CDR2 SYGVKD. J lost 6 bases, V lost 6 bases, and 8 bases had no gene match. The CDR3 reads CAISPTSGMAEQYF. CDR3 DNA: TGTGCCATCAGCCCCACTAGCGGGATGGCCGAGCAGTACTTC.

The rearrangement joins TRBV30 to TRBJ2-2, with a weak D call TRBD1 (6 bases). The CDR3 runs 14 residues. Between the trimmed V and J ends, which lost 7 bases and 1 base, there was a span of 13 bases. Germline loops: CDR1 GTSNPN, CDR2 SVGIG (reference sequence). CDR3 region: CASQGTRNTGELFF. CDR3 nucleotide sequence: TGTGCCTCACAGGGAACTAGGAACACCGGGGAGCTGTTTTTT.

The CDR3 bases are TGTGCCAGCAGCCAAAGGACAGGGAGGGACGAAAAACTGTTTTTT. It is translated as CASSQRTGRDEKLFF. The genes are TRBV14 and TRBJ1-4, with 8 bases fitting TRBD1. The CDR3 extends over 15 amino acids. Germline values: CDR1 SGHDN, CDR2 FVKESK. Trimming at V came to 2 bases and at J to 8 bases, leaving 7 bases not matched to a gene.

The CDR3 protein is CASSKDRGHYNEQFF. CDR3 coding DNA: TGTGCCAGCAGTAAGGACAGGGGGCATTACAATGAGCAGTTCTTC. This chain joins TRBV6-5 and TRBJ2-1; 11 bases match TRBD1. From germline, CDR1 is MNHEY and CDR2 SVGAGI. There are 15 residues in the CDR3. The junction had 4 bases not matched to a gene; V was cut back by 5 bases and J by 4 bases.

The chain couples TRBV28 to TRBJ2-1, with 13 bases lining up with TRBD2. Germline V gene lookup returns CDR1 MDHEN and CDR2 SYDVKM. The junction had 9 bases not matched to a gene; V was cut back by 6 bases and J by 7 bases. The CDR3 extends over 16 amino acids. CDR3: CASSSRTSGRLNEQFF. CDR3 nucleotide sequence: TGTGCCAGCAGCAGCCGGACTAGCGGGAGACTAAATGAGCAGTTCTTC.

The chain joins TRBV18 to TRBJ2-1, with 14 nucleotides matching TRBD2. Germline loops: CDR1 KGHSH, CDR2 LQKENI. This CDR3 has 17 amino acids. Losses at the gene ends were 4 bases for V and 6 bases for J; bases not matched to a gene: 8. DNA of the CDR3: TGTGCCAGCTCACTCACCGGGACTAGCGGGAGAGGCAATGAGCAGTTCTTC. It codes for CASSLTGTSGRGNEQFF.

This clone appeared a few times. The V call is TRBV27, the J call TRBJ1-1; D unresolved. CDR1 MNHEY and CDR2 SMNVEV come from the germline V gene (reference sequence). V lost 5 bases, J lost 1 base, and 14 bases lay in between. This CDR3 region has 15 residues. This CDR3 reads CASSPEAYSNTEAFF. The CDR3 DNA reads TGTGCCAGCAGTCCCGAGGCCTACTCGAACACTGAAGCTTTCTTT.

The chain joins TRBV10-3 to TRBJ1-2; a possible D gene is TRBD1 (6 bases). Germline CDR1 ENHRY, CDR2 SYGVKD. The ends were cut back, 11 bases at V and 3 bases at J, with 16 bases in the middle. This CDR3 is built from 13 residues. CDR3 DNA: TGTGCCCCTAGGCAGGGGCGCTACTATGGCTACACCTTC. Its protein is CAPRQGRYYGYTF.

This rearrangement joins TRBV27 to TRBJ2-3, with D perhaps matching TRBD2 (6 bases). This CDR3 spans 18 amino acids. Germline V gene lookup returns CDR1 MNHEY and CDR2 SMNVEV (reference sequence). The germline V and J ends were trimmed by 6 bases and 1 base, with 23 bases remaining between them. In DNA, the CDR3 is TGTGCCAGCAGAACGGGGACCTTCACCTGGGGGGGCACAGATACGCAGTATTTT. It encodes CASRTGTFTWGGTDTQYF.

The chain couples TRBV7-2 to TRBJ1-1; D uncertain. V lost 2 bases to trimming and J lost 1 base, with 8 bases between them. The germline V gene encodes CDR1 SGHTA and CDR2 FQGNSA. The CDR3 is made up of 14 amino acids. CDR3 DNA sequence: TGTGCCAGCAGCTTATCCGGCGGGAACACTGAAGCTTTCTTT. Translating gives CASSLSGGNTEAFF.

This clone was seen a single time. This chain links TRBV19 with TRBJ1-1, with a weak D call TRBD1 (6 bases). CDR1 LNHDA and CDR2 SQIVND come from the germline V gene (reference sequence). Trimming left V 6 bases short and J 2 bases short, with 10 bases between. The CDR3 is made up of 13 amino acids. The chain's CDR3 is CASRVQGNTEAFF. CDR3 bases: TGTGCCAGTAGGGTACAGGGCAACACTGAAGCTTTCTTT.

This clone was observed a single time. J is TRBJ1-3 and V is TRBV27; TRBD1 matches 7 bases. Germline V lookup: CDR1 MNHEY, CDR2 SMNVEV (reference sequence). The CDR3 is made up of 16 amino acids. V trimming: 2 bases; J trimming: 0 bases; junction bases outside the gene matches: 4. The CDR3 loop is CASSLRTGYSGNTIYF. CDR3 nucleotide sequence: TGTGCCAGCAGTTTACGGACAGGATACTCTGGAAACACCATATATTTT.

V is TRBV6-4 and J is TRBJ2-7, with D possibly matching TRBD1 (6 bases). V gave up 6 bases and J gave up 1 base, with 16 bases separating them. The CDR3 covers 15 residues. Germline V gives CDR1 MRHNA, CDR2 SNTAGT. The CDR3: CASRAYPDSSYEQYF. CDR3 nucleotides: TGTGCCAGCAGAGCCTACCCGGACAGTTCCTACGAGCAGTACTTC.

This chain joins TRBV28 and TRBJ2-1, with 11 bases identical to TRBD2. The CDR3 extends over 15 amino acids. CDR1 is MDHEN and CDR2 is SYDVKM in the germline V gene. J lost 5 bases, V lost 5 bases, and 5 bases had no gene match. The CDR3 nucleotides read TGTGCCAGCAGTCTACTAGCGGGAGTAAACAATGAGCAGTTCTTC. Amino acids: CASSLLAGVNNEQFF.

The gene calls are TRBV4-2 and TRBJ2-2, with 11 bases matching TRBD2. CDR3 length equals 17 residues. After removal of 0 bases from V and 5 bases from J, the junction contained 5 bases not matched to a gene. CDR1 and CDR2 (germline): LGHNA, YNFKEQ. This CDR3 is CASSQDPGTSGTGELFF. DNA of the CDR3: TGTGCCAGCAGCCAAGATCCCGGGACTAGCGGTACCGGGGAGCTGTTTTTT.

The chain links TRBV14 to TRBJ2-7; 7 nucleotides line up with TRBD1. V was clipped by 5 bases and J by 2 bases; unmatched bases: 3. CDR3 size: 13 residues. Germline CDR1 and CDR2: SGHDN and FVKESK. CDR3 coding DNA: TGTGCCAGCAGCAGGGGGCCCCCCTACGAGCAGTACTTC. Residues: CASSRGPPYEQYF.

The chain couples TRBV5-1 to TRBJ2-1; 9 bases fit TRBD2. V gave up 0 bases and J gave up 0 bases; unmatched junction bases: 10. Germline-derived CDR1 and CDR2 are SGHRS and YFSETQ. The CDR3 has 19 residues. DNA of the CDR3: TGCGCCAGCAGCTTGGGGGCTAGCGGGAAAAAGAGCTCCTACAATGAGCAGTTCTTC. It is translated as CASSLGASGKKSSYNEQFF.

This rearrangement joins TRBV27 to TRBJ2-7; D perhaps matches TRBD2 (5 bases). CDR1 is MNHEY, CDR2 SMNVEV, per germline (reference sequence). The CDR3 is made up of 12 amino acids. CDR3 in amino acids: CASGGYPHEQYF. CDR3 DNA sequence: TGTGCTTCAGGAGGATATCCCCACGAGCAGTACTTC.

The chain recombines TRBV5-4 with TRBJ1-5, with TRBD1 as a possible D gene (5 bases). CDR1 and CDR2 from the germline V gene are SGHNT and YYREEE (reference sequence). V dropped 4 bases and J dropped 1 base, with 12 bases sitting between them. The CDR3 is 15 amino acids. CDR3 nucleotide sequence: TGTGCCAGCAGCCTGGGGGAGGGGAGCAATCAGCCCCAGCATTTT. Its translation: CASSLGEGSNQPQHF.

This chain joins TRBV4-2 and TRBJ1-4; D is perhaps TRBD1 (5 bases). This CDR3 region has 14 residues. V was shortened by 1 base and J by 3 bases, with 6 bases between the two germline ends. The germline V gene encodes CDR1 LGHNA and CDR2 YNFKEQ. CDR3 DNA: TGTGCCAGCAGCCAAGGGACATCTAATGAAAAACTGTTTTTT. Translating it yields CASSQGTSNEKLFF.

This clone was observed once. The V and J genes are TRBV2 and TRBJ2-7, with TRBD2 as a possible D gene (5 bases). V lost 8 bases, J lost 1 base, and 24 bases lay in between. The CDR3 has 17 residues. From germline, CDR1 is SNHLY and CDR2 FYNNEI. The CDR3 DNA sequence: TGTGCCAGCGCCATCCCCCTAGCCAAGGAAGATTCCTACGAGCAGTACTTC. Residues: CASAIPLAKEDSYEQYF. The entire variable domain, with the rest obtained from reference TRBV2 and TRBJ2-7, is as follows: EPEVTQTPSHQVTQMGQEVILRCVPISNHLYFYWYRQILGQKVEFLVSFYNNEISEKSEIFDDQFSVERPDGSNFTLKIRSTKLEDSAMYFCASAIPLAKEDSYEQYFGPGTRLTVT.

The gene calls are TRBV5-1 and TRBJ2-7; 11 bases are shared with TRBD2. Germline V gene lookup returns CDR1 SGHRS and CDR2 YFSETQ. The ends lost 5 bases at V and 5 bases at J; junction bases unmatched: 6. This CDR3 comprises 14 residues. The CDR3 DNA reads TGCGCCAGCAGTGTAGCGGGAGGGCTCAACGAGCAGTACTTC. Translating gives CASSVAGGLNEQYF.

The chain couples TRBV19 to TRBJ2-7, with 8 bases aligning to TRBD1. CDR1 and CDR2 from the germline V gene are LNHDA and SQIVND (reference sequence). The length of the CDR3 is 16 residues. V gave up 7 bases and J gave up 5 bases; unmatched junction bases: 16. CDR3 loop: CASTQTLWTGRDEQYF. CDR3 coding DNA: TGTGCCAGTACCCAAACCCTGTGGACAGGGAGAGACGAGCAGTACTTC.

This chain uses TRBV30 with TRBJ2-3; D possibly corresponds to TRBD2 (6 bases). CDR3 length: 14 amino acids. Germline loops: CDR1 GTSNPN, CDR2 SVGIG (reference sequence). V shed 4 bases and J shed 6 bases, with 17 bases lying between them. In nucleotides, the CDR3 is TGTGCCTGGATTATGGGGACTGGGGGTGATACGCAGTATTTT. Amino acids: CAWIMGTGGDTQYF.